This entry lists 23 T cell receptor beta chains sequenced from one sample in a study of shared clonotypes between healthy human individuals. Libraries were prepared by immunoSEQ multiplex PCR; TCRdb keeps only in-frame clonotypes and omits some of them. Of over a million clones listed, more than 60% were seen once; the top ten hold 1.5%. Sequenced sample: memory CD4+ T cells sorted from blood. Stated subset: CD45RA-negative fraction. These receptor sequences come from a man aged 18 to 30 in good health.

The J gene is TRBJ2-7, the V gene TRBV27; 7 nucleotides match TRBD1. Germline CDR1 and CDR2: MNHEY and SMNVEV (reference sequence). V dropped 3 bases and J dropped 8; count of bases not matched to a gene: 10. The CDR3 sequence is 14 residues long. The CDR3: CASSFSDRARKQYF. CDR3 in DNA: TGTGCCAGCAGTTTCTCCGACAGGGCGCGGAAGCAGTACTTC.

Remarks on this clone: The sample contains more than one DNA sequence encoding this CDR3. This sequence joins TRBV27 and TRBJ1-1; D gene unclear. The V and J ends lost 4 bases and 0 bases respectively, with 3 bases between them. The CDR3 length is 12 residues. Germline V gene data show CDR1 as MNHEY and CDR2 as SMNVEV (reference sequence). CDR3 protein: CASSSVNTEAFF. CDR3 DNA: TGTGCCAGCAGTTCCGTGAACACTGAAGCTTTCTTT.

The gene calls are TRBV6-5 and TRBJ1-1; 8 nucleotides match TRBD1. The germline gives CDR1 MNHEY, CDR2 SVGAGI. V lost 2 bases to trimming and J lost 4 bases; unmatched junction nucleotides: 3. The CDR3 contains 14 residues. This CDR3 is CASSYGTGGTEAFF. The CDR3 nucleotides read TGTGCCAGCAGTTACGGCACAGGGGGCACTGAAGCTTTCTTT.

The chain has TRBV19 and TRBJ2-7, with TRBD1 identical over 7 bases. Looked up from germline, CDR1 is LNHDA and CDR2 is SQIVND (reference sequence). The J segment lost 5 bases and the V segment lost 5 bases, leaving 12 bases of the junction unmatched. The CDR3 runs to 15 residues. CDR3 nucleotides: TGTGCCAGTAGTCCGACCTCAGGGGGAAACCACGAGCAGTACTTC. Its translation is CASSPTSGGNHEQYF.

The gene calls are TRBV14 and TRBJ1-2; the D is unclear. V shed 5 bases and J shed 5 bases, with 24 bases lying between them. Germline CDR1 is SGHDN and CDR2 is FVKESK. CDR3 size: 17 residues. The CDR3 coding sequence is TGTGCCAGCAGCTCCCCTGGAGGAGGGAGCGGGCGGTATGGCTACACCTTC. This encodes CASSSPGGGSGRYGYTF.

The chain couples TRBV10-3 to TRBJ2-1; TRBD2 might be the D (7 bases). The CDR3 runs 13 residues. Germline V gene data show CDR1 as ENHRY and CDR2 as SYGVKD. The ends were cut back, 8 bases at V and 6 bases at J, with 14 bases in the middle. The CDR3 DNA reads as TGTGCCATCTCGGCGGGGGCCATCAATGAGCAGTTCTTC. Translation gives CAISAGAINEQFF.

About this clone itself: Other DNA sequences in the sample encode the same CDR3. The chain links TRBV7-6 to TRBJ1-4; D remains ambiguous. V dropped 0 bases and J dropped 2 bases, with 7 bases sitting between them. Germline CDR1 is SGHVS and CDR2 is FNYEAQ. CDR3 size: 15 residues. This CDR3 is CASSLAGTTNEKLFF. CDR3 nucleotide sequence: TGTGCCAGCAGCTTAGCGGGTACCACTAATGAAAAACTGTTTTTT.

Concerning this clone: This sample includes further DNA sequences coding for the same CDR3. The chain uses TRBV18 and TRBJ2-3, with D uncertain. This CDR3 has 12 amino acids. Trimming took 4 bases from V and 0 from J, leaving 2 bases between them. Germline-derived CDR1 and CDR2 are KGHSH and LQKENI. The chain's CDR3 is CASSLSTDTQYF. The CDR3 DNA sequence: TGTGCCAGCTCACTTAGCACAGATACGCAGTATTTT.

This chain joins TRBV7-2 and TRBJ1-1; D is unclear. Germline loops: CDR1 SGHTA, CDR2 FQGNSA. V lost 4 bases, J lost 0 bases, and 12 bases lay in between. This CDR3 has 15 amino acids. The CDR3 nucleotides read TGTGCCAGCAGCTCCCGGGGAGGATTGAACACTGAAGCTTTCTTT. It translates to CASSSRGGLNTEAFF. Supplemented by reference TRBV7-2 and TRBJ1-1, the full variable domain reads GAGVSQSPSNKVTEKGKDVELRCDPISGHTALYWYRQSLGQGLEFLIYFQGNSAPDKSGLPSDRFSAERTGGSVSTLTIQRTQQEDSAVYLCASSSRGGLNTEAFFGQGTRLTVV.

The V call is TRBV10-3, the J call TRBJ1-1; 9 positions agree with TRBD1. Germline trimming cut 4 bases from V and 4 bases from J; bases unmatched to any gene: 7. The CDR3 totals 15 residues. Germline CDR1 and CDR2: ENHRY and SYGVKD. CDR3 nucleotide sequence: TGTGCCATCAGTGCACACACGACAGGGGGCACTGAAGCTTTCTTT. Amino acids: CAISAHTTGGTEAFF.

V gene TRBV5-1 combines with J gene TRBJ2-3, with 8 positions matching TRBD2. Germline V gene sequence: CDR1 SGHRS, CDR2 YFSETQ. CDR3 length: 15 amino acids. After removal of 4 bases from V and 4 bases from J, the junction contained 8 bases not matched to a gene. DNA of the CDR3: TGCGCCAGCAGCCCGAGCGGGGGCCCACCAGATACGCAGTATTTT. It encodes CASSPSGGPPDTQYF.

The chain combines TRBV27 with TRBJ1-5, with TRBD1 matching over 7 bases. The length of the CDR3 is 13 residues. The germline V gene encodes CDR1 MNHEY and CDR2 SMNVEV (reference sequence). V gave up 3 bases and J gave up 6 bases; unmatched junction bases: 2. CDR3 sequence (DNA): TGTGCCAGCAGTTTGAACAGGGGTCAGCCCCAGCATTTT. It specifies CASSLNRGQPQHF.

This clone was detected a few times. The genes are TRBV5-1 and TRBJ2-1; D perhaps matches TRBD2 (6 bases). Germline V CDR1 and CDR2: SGHRS, YFSETQ. The CDR3 is 16 amino acids. Trimming removed 4 bases at V and 8 bases at J, with 22 bases between. The CDR3 DNA reads TGCGCCAGCAGCACGGGAGAGACGGGGCCCTTTGATGAGCAGTTCTTC. This encodes CASSTGETGPFDEQFF.

On this clone itself: This same CDR3 is encoded by further DNA sequences in the sample. The chain carries TRBV30 and TRBJ2-5; TRBD1 matches 7 bases. The CDR3 runs to 13 residues. CDR1 and CDR2 (germline): GTSNPN, SVGIG (reference sequence). V gave up 0 bases and J gave up 5 bases; unmatched junction bases: 3. The CDR3 protein is CAWSVGGWETQYF. The CDR3 coding sequence is TGTGCCTGGAGTGTAGGGGGCTGGGAGACCCAGTACTTC. Complete variable domain (other parts from reference TRBV30 and TRBJ2-5): SQTIHQWPATLVQPVGSPLSLECTVEGTSNPNLYWYRQAAGRGLQLLFYSVGIGQISSEVPQNLSASRPQDRQFILSSKKLLLSDSGFYLCAWSVGGWETQYFGPGTRLLVL.

The gene calls are TRBV10-3 and TRBJ1-1, with D hard to call. The CDR3 spans 15 residues. Per the germline V gene, CDR1 is ENHRY and CDR2 is SYGVKD. With 6 bases removed from V and 4 bases from J, the gap between germline ends came to 18 bases. The CDR3, as DNA: TGTGCCATCAGCCGGGCCCTCCGAGCGCGCACTGAAGCTTTCTTT. The encoded protein is CAISRALRARTEAFF.

The chain employs TRBV30 and TRBJ1-1, with unresolved D. The CDR3 covers 11 residues. Trimming pared 2 bases from V and 2 bases from J, leaving 3 bases between. In germline, CDR1 is GTSNPN, CDR2 SVGIG (reference sequence). The CDR3 loop is CAWSINTEAFF. CDR3 bases: TGTGCCTGGAGTATAAACACTGAAGCTTTCTTT.

The chain joins TRBV5-1 to TRBJ2-5, with D tentatively TRBD1 (6 bases). The CDR3 is made up of 13 amino acids. Trimming removed 4 bases from V and 3 bases from J, with 10 bases in between. Germline values: CDR1 SGHRS, CDR2 YFSETQ. The CDR3 protein is CASSPRTEETQYF. The CDR3 nucleotides read TGCGCCAGCAGCCCCAGGACAGAAGAGACCCAGTACTTC.

In the case of this clone: The identical CDR3 is also encoded by other nucleotide sequences in the sample. The V and J genes are TRBV5-1 and TRBJ2-7; D unclear. The germline V gene encodes CDR1 SGHRS and CDR2 YFSETQ. This CDR3 comprises 13 residues. With 4 bases removed from V and 3 bases from J, the gap between germline ends came to 11 bases. DNA for the CDR3: TGCGCCAGCAGCCTCAGCCTTAACTACGAGCAGTACTTC. Amino acid sequence: CASSLSLNYEQYF.

The rearrangement uses TRBV7-2 and TRBJ2-7; a possible D gene is TRBD1 (5 bases). V was trimmed by 2 bases and J by 0 bases, leaving 11 bases between them. This CDR3 region has 15 residues. CDR1 SGHTA and CDR2 FQGNSA come from the germline V gene. CDR3 coding DNA: TGTGCCAGCAGCTTATATTCTAGGGGCTCCTACGAGCAGTACTTC. Its translation: CASSLYSRGSYEQYF.

This chain uses TRBV6-1 with TRBJ1-1; no clear D. V was clipped by 6 bases and J by 2 bases, with 7 bases between them. This CDR3 is built from 12 residues. Germline lookup yields CDR1 MNHNS and CDR2 SASEGT. The DNA of the CDR3 is TGTGCCAGCAGCCATAGCAACACTGAAGCTTTCTTT. Its protein is CASSHSNTEAFF.

V is TRBV5-1 and J is TRBJ1-3; 7 bases are a match to TRBD1. Germline CDR1 reads SGHRS; CDR2 reads YFSETQ. J lost 0 bases, V lost 4 bases, and 7 bases had no gene match. The CDR3 is 16 amino acids. The CDR3 loop is CASSPGQSGSGNTIYF. The CDR3 DNA follows: TGCGCCAGCAGCCCGGGACAGTCCGGCTCTGGAAACACCATATATTTT.

To note about this clone: One base separates it from a far larger clone, so it is likely a read error. The chain recombines TRBV5-1 with TRBJ1-3; D unresolved. Germline lookup yields CDR1 SGHRS and CDR2 YFSETQ. The CDR3 spans 11 residues. Trimming left V 7 bases short and J 7 bases short, with 9 bases between. The DNA for the CDR3 is TGCGCCAGCTCTTCTGATAACACCATATATTTT. Protein sequence: CASSSDNTIYF.

The chain uses TRBV18 and TRBJ1-3; D may be TRBD1 (5 bases). The CDR3 has 16 amino acids. Trimming removed 3 bases from V and 3 bases from J, with 15 bases in between. The V gene's germline CDR1 is KGHSH and CDR2 LQKENI. In DNA form, the CDR3 reads TGTGCCAGCTCACCCGCAGAGACAGTATATGGAAACACCATATATTTT. Its translation: CASSPAETVYGNTIYF.